These 22 T cell receptor beta chains were all obtained from the same sample, sequenced in a study of radiation and T cells in renal cell carcinoma. TCRdb keeps only in-frame clones here, not all; method: immunoSEQ multiplex PCR. The table has 20,000 to 25,000 clones, more than 75% seen once. Time point specified: baseline pretreatment blood. As for treatment: 15 Gy SBRT to primary tumor, nephrectomy 4 weeks later. Sample: blood, taken from a patient whose treatment included radiotherapy and nephrectomy. These TCRs come from a man in his 60s with renal cell carcinoma.

The V and J genes are TRBV11-2 and TRBJ1-4; D not resolved. V lost 7 bases to trimming and J lost 3 bases, with 12 bases between them. The CDR3 spans 14 residues. Per the germline V gene, CDR1 is SGHAT and CDR2 is FQNNGV. The CDR3 nucleotides are TGTGCCAGCACCCCGGAGGCGGCTAATGAAAAACTGTTTTTT. It translates to CASTPEAANEKLFF.

The chain recombines TRBV7-2 with TRBJ2-3; D not certain. V was trimmed by 4 bases and J by 4 bases, leaving 3 bases between them. Germline V lookup: CDR1 SGHTA, CDR2 FQGNSA. The CDR3 contains 11 residues. The CDR3 region has the DNA TGTGCCAGCAGCTCCGCAGATACGCAGTATTTT. Its protein is CASSSADTQYF. Filled out from reference TRBV7-2 and TRBJ2-3, the complete variable domain reads GAGVSQSPSNKVTEKGKDVELRCDPISGHTALYWYRQSLGQGLEFLIYFQGNSAPDKSGLPSDRFSAERTGGSVSTLTIQRTQQEDSAVYLCASSSADTQYFGPGTRLTVL.

This chain connects TRBV5-1 to TRBJ2-2; D tentatively reads TRBD1 or TRBD2 (5 bases each). V lost 7 bases and J 3 bases, leaving 16 bases between the germline ends. This CDR3 has 15 residues. The germline CDR1 and CDR2 sequences are SGHRS and YFSETQ. The CDR3 nucleotides read TGCGCCAGCCGGGGCACTCTAGCTGACACCGGGGAGCTGTTTTTT. It translates to CASRGTLADTGELFF. The entire variable domain, with the rest obtained from reference TRBV5-1 and TRBJ2-2, is as follows: KAGVTQTPRYLIKTRGQQVTLSCSPISGHRSVSWYQQTPGQGLQFLFEYFSETQRNKGNFPGRFSGRQFSNSRSEMNVSTLELGDSALYLCASRGTLADTGELFFGEGSRLTVL.

In its sample, this clone was seen a few times. The V call is TRBV18, the J call TRBJ2-1; D remains ambiguous. CDR1 is KGHSH, CDR2 LQKENI, per germline. This CDR3 contains 16 residues. V lost 1 base to trimming and J lost 4 bases, with 14 bases between them. CDR3 loop: CASSPQFYSVYNEQFF. The CDR3 bases are TGTGCCAGCTCACCACAATTCTATTCTGTTTACAATGAGCAGTTCTTC.

The CDR3 DNA follows: TGTGCCAGCAGTTCACTGTCGGGTGATAACTATGGCTACACCTTC. It is translated as CASSSLSGDNYGYTF. This chain joins TRBV6-5 and TRBJ1-2, with D unresolved. Trimming removed 4 bases at V and 1 base at J, with 13 bases between. This CDR3 spans 15 amino acids. In germline, CDR1 is MNHEY, CDR2 SVGAGI.

This chain connects TRBV7-9 to TRBJ1-6; D gene unclear. Germline CDR1 is SEHNR and CDR2 is FQNEAQ (reference sequence). There are 14 residues in the CDR3. The ends were cut back, 5 bases at V and 15 bases at J, with 20 bases in the middle. This CDR3 reads CASSPHPGLRFLHF. The DNA of the CDR3 is TGTGCCAGCAGCCCCCATCCGGGCCTTAGGTTCCTCCACTTT. The whole variable domain, filled in from reference TRBV7-9 and TRBJ1-6, reads DTGVSQNPRHKITKRGQNVTFRCDPISEHNRLYWYRQTLGQGPEFLTYFQNEAQLEKSRLLSDRFSAERPKGSFSTLEIQRTEQGDSAMYLCASSPHPGLRFLHFGNGTRLTVT.

The chain links TRBV12-5 to TRBJ2-3; possibly TRBD2 for D (6 bases). Germline V gene sequence: CDR1 LGHNT, CDR2 FRNRAP. The CDR3 is 15 residues long. V was cut by 4 bases and J by 0 bases, with 11 bases left in between. CDR3 loop: CASGSTRQSTDTQYF. The CDR3 DNA is TGTGCTAGTGGTTCGACTAGACAGAGCACAGATACGCAGTATTTT. The variable domain in full, with the rest retrieved from reference TRBV12-5 and TRBJ2-3, is DARVTQTPRHKVTEMGQEVTMRCQPILGHNTVFWYRQTMMQGLELLAYFRNRAPLDDSGMPKDRFSAEMPDATLATLKIQPSEPRDSAVYFCASGSTRQSTDTQYFGPGTRLTVL.

The chain employs TRBV20-1 and TRBJ1-1; D not resolved. There are 11 residues in the CDR3. The germline CDR1 and CDR2 sequences are DFQATT and SNEGSKA (reference sequence). Written as DNA, the CDR3 is TGCGGGGTCGAGGATTCCACTGAAGCTTTCTTT. It translates to CGVEDSTEAFF.

This CDR3 reads CASSPGGEWKPQHF. CDR3 coding DNA: TGTGCCAGCTCACCAGGGGGGGAATGGAAGCCCCAGCATTTT. The chain has TRBV18 and TRBJ1-5, with a weak D call TRBD1 (5 bases). The length of the CDR3 is 14 residues. Trimming left V 2 bases short and J 8 bases short, with 13 bases between. Per germline, CDR1 KGHSH and CDR2 LQKENI.

This clone is medium-sized. The chain couples TRBV5-4 to TRBJ2-1; 11 bases map to TRBD2. CDR3 length equals 15 residues. Germline V lookup: CDR1 SGHNT, CDR2 YYREEE (reference sequence). Trimming at V came to 4 bases and at J to 7 bases, leaving 7 bases not matched to a gene. Here the CDR3 DNA reads TGTGCCAGCAGCCTAACTAGCGGGAGATTAAATGAGCAGTTCTTC. Its translation: CASSLTSGRLNEQFF.

The chain recombines TRBV11-2 with TRBJ1-2; 8 nucleotides match TRBD1. Trimming cost V 6 bases and J 7 bases; bases outside gene matches: 16. The germline V gene encodes CDR1 SGHAT and CDR2 FQNNGV. CDR3 length: 16 residues. The DNA of the CDR3 is TGTGCCAGCAGTTCCACCCCGGGACAGGATAGACTTGGCTACACCTTC. This codes for CASSSTPGQDRLGYTF.

This clone has a single count. The chain carries TRBV5-1 and TRBJ2-7; TRBD1 matches 9 bases. CDR1 and CDR2 (germline): SGHRS, YFSETQ. With V trimmed by 4 bases and J by 0 bases, 5 bases remained unmatched. The CDR3 length is 15 residues. The CDR3 DNA reads TGCGCCAGCAGCCATGGGACAGGGAACTCCTACGAGCAGTACTTC. As protein: CASSHGTGNSYEQYF.

V usage is TRBV7-9 and J usage is TRBJ2-1; 12 bases fit TRBD2. Germline trimming cut 2 bases from V and 8 bases from J; bases unmatched to any gene: 7. CDR1 and CDR2 (germline): SEHNR, FQNEAQ (reference sequence). The CDR3 runs 16 residues. In DNA form, the CDR3 reads TGTGCCAGCAGCTTACTGCTAGCGGGAGGGCCCCATGAGCAGTTCTTC. Protein: CASSLLLAGGPHEQFF. The full variable domain, with the rest looked up from reference TRBV7-9 and TRBJ2-1, is DTGVSQNPRHKITKRGQNVTFRCDPISEHNRLYWYRQTLGQGPEFLTYFQNEAQLEKSRLLSDRFSAERPKGSFSTLEIQRTEQGDSAMYLCASSLLLAGGPHEQFFGPGTRLTVL.

The rearrangement links TRBV14 to TRBJ2-6; 7 bases match TRBD2. Germline V gene lookup returns CDR1 SGHDN and CDR2 FVKESK. CDR3 length: 16 residues. Unmatched junction bases numbered 7, after V lost 6 bases and J lost 2 bases. CDR3 residues: CASRPREGPGANVLTF. CDR3 nucleotides: TGTGCCAGCAGACCCAGGGAGGGGCCTGGGGCCAACGTCCTGACTTTC. Variable domain in full (rest from reference TRBV14 and TRBJ2-6): EAGVTQFPSHSVIEKGQTVTLRCDPISGHDNLYWYRRVMGKEIKFLLHFVKESKQDESGMPNNRFLAERTGGTYSTLKVQPAELEDSGVYFCASRPREGPGANVLTFGAGSRLTVL.

The chain links TRBV4-3 to TRBJ2-1; D tentatively fits TRBD1 or TRBD2 (5 bases each). With 2 bases removed from V and 5 bases from J, the gap between germline ends came to 19 bases. CDR1 and CDR2 (germline): LGHNA, YSLEER. This CDR3 is 17 amino acids long. The CDR3 DNA reads TGCGCCAGCAGCCAATGGCCGTGGGACGGTATAAACAATGAGCAGTTCTTC. Its protein is CASSQWPWDGINNEQFF.

This clone was seen more than once but under ten times. The chain carries TRBV19 and TRBJ2-2, with 7 nucleotides matching TRBD2. The CDR3 length is 19 residues. Germline V CDR1 and CDR2: LNHDA, SQIVND (reference sequence). Losses at the gene ends were 4 bases for V and 0 bases for J; bases not matched to a gene: 14. Here the CDR3 reads CASSTVGLAVPPNTGELFF. The CDR3 DNA follows: TGTGCCAGTAGTACCGTGGGCCTAGCGGTCCCGCCGAACACCGGGGAGCTGTTTTTT.

This clone was recorded a few times. The gene calls are TRBV10-3 and TRBJ2-7; 11 nucleotides match TRBD2. Germline V lookup: CDR1 ENHRY, CDR2 SYGVKD. This CDR3 has 14 amino acids. The CDR3 here is CANGLAGPSYEQYF. As DNA, the CDR3 is TGTGCTAATGGACTAGCGGGTCCCTCCTACGAGCAGTACTTC.

This clone was recorded at least ten times. The chain couples TRBV7-2 to TRBJ2-2; D could derive from TRBD1 or TRBD2 (5 bases each). In germline, CDR1 is SGHTA, CDR2 FQGNSA. This CDR3 has 15 residues. V was shortened by 5 bases and J by 3 bases, with 13 bases between the two germline ends. The DNA of the CDR3 is TGTGCCAGCAGCCCGTCGCTGGGGGACACCGGGGAGCTGTTTTTT. It yields the protein CASSPSLGDTGELFF.

The chain carries TRBV9 and TRBJ2-5, with 9 bases aligning to TRBD2. This CDR3 is 16 amino acids long. Germline assignment: CDR1 SGDLS and CDR2 YYNGEE. V lost 0 bases and J lost 5; bases outside the gene matches: 8. CDR3 in amino acids: CASSVVLAGGSETQYF. The CDR3 nucleotides read TGTGCCAGCAGCGTAGTCCTTGCGGGAGGGTCGGAGACCCAGTACTTC.

V is TRBV6-6 and J is TRBJ2-7; D is possibly TRBD2 (5 bases). The CDR3 contains 14 residues. V lost 2 bases to trimming and J lost 0 bases, with 8 bases between them. Germline CDR1 and CDR2: MNHNY and SVGAGI (reference sequence). The CDR3 spells CASSYGLLSYEQYF. Written as DNA, the CDR3 is TGTGCCAGCAGTTACGGACTCCTCTCCTACGAGCAGTACTTC.

J is TRBJ1-1 and V is TRBV18; D is ambiguous. This CDR3 is built from 14 residues. The germline V gene encodes CDR1 KGHSH and CDR2 LQKENI. Between the trimmed V and J ends, which lost 3 bases and 2 bases, there was a span of 10 bases. The CDR3 is CASSPRGSNTEAFF. The CDR3 region has the DNA TGTGCCAGCTCACCCCGAGGCTCAAACACTGAAGCTTTCTTT.

J is TRBJ2-3 and V is TRBV5-4; D may be TRBD1 (7 bases). Germline V gene data show CDR1 as SGHNT and CDR2 as YYREEE (reference sequence). The V gene lost 5 bases and the J gene lost 8 bases, with 15 bases spanning the gap. This CDR3 contains 13 residues. Here the CDR3 DNA reads TGTGCCAGCAGGGGCAGGGGGGCATTTACGCAGTATTTT. Residues: CASRGRGAFTQYF.